The rows below give T cell receptor beta chains drawn from one sample of a study of response to subunit inactivated influenza vaccine. Each CDR3 protein gets one entry after TCRdb re-called the RT-PCR reads with MiXCR. The data contain around 750,000 distinct CDR3 sequences, less than 25% of them singletons. The sequences come from PBMCs from blood, collected 5 days after vaccination. These receptors all come from a man aged 50-60 years who received an inactivated influenza vaccine. Each CDR3 is given with its conserved first and last residue. The order of the fields is D gene, J gene, V gene, clone size, CDR3 protein, CDR3 DNA. D genes are given only for firm matches. The listing skips clone size in some rows; elsewhere it reads once, few, many or a size class.

d_call: TRBD1; j_call: TRBJ2-7; v_call: TRBV5-4; clone_size: NA; cdr3_aa: CASSLEGQGRNEQYF; cdr3_nt: TGTGCCAGCAGCTTGGAGGGACAGGGGAGGAACGAGCAGTACTTC
d_call: NA; j_call: TRBJ1-5; v_call: TRBV18; clone_size: NA; cdr3_aa: CASSPSKNGGNQPQHF; cdr3_nt: TGTGCCAGCTCACCTAGTAAAAACGGGGGCAATCAGCCCCAGCATTTT
d_call: NA; j_call: TRBJ1-3; v_call: TRBV2; clone_size: many; cdr3_aa: CASNDGIIKRVANGNTIYF; cdr3_nt: TGTGCCAGTAACGACGGGATAATAAAAAGGGTGGCGAACGGAAACACCATATATTTT
d_call: TRBD1; j_call: TRBJ2-7; v_call: TRBV7-2; clone_size: NA; cdr3_aa: CASSSDRGASYEQYF; cdr3_nt: TGTGCCAGCAGCTCGGACAGGGGGGCCTCCTACGAGCAGTACTTC
d_call: NA; j_call: TRBJ2-2; v_call: TRBV7-2; clone_size: NA; cdr3_aa: CASSPGAEGGELFF; cdr3_nt: TGTGCCAGCAGCCCCGGTGCTGAGGGCGGGGAGCTGTTTTTT
d_call: NA; j_call: TRBJ1-1; v_call: TRBV7-8; clone_size: few; cdr3_aa: CASSLKWTANTEAFF; cdr3_nt: TGTGCCAGCAGCTTAAAGTGGACAGCAAACACTGAAGCTTTCTTT
d_call: TRBD1; j_call: TRBJ2-7; v_call: TRBV27; clone_size: many; cdr3_aa: CASSHGQGAPQYF; cdr3_nt: TGTGCCAGCAGTCACGGACAGGGCGCACCTCAGTACTTC
d_call: TRBD1; j_call: TRBJ1-5; v_call: TRBV6-1; clone_size: few; cdr3_aa: CASRTGASSPQHF; cdr3_nt: TGTGCCAGCAGGACAGGGGCCTCTTCCCCCCAGCATTTT
d_call: NA; j_call: TRBJ2-4; v_call: TRBV7-8; clone_size: few; cdr3_aa: CASSFIGFQYF; cdr3_nt: TGTGCCAGCAGCTTCATTGGGTTTCAGTACTTC
d_call: NA; j_call: TRBJ1-6; v_call: TRBV6-5; clone_size: NA; cdr3_aa: CASSYSNSRTDNSPLHF; cdr3_nt: TGTGCCAGCAGTTACTCGAATTCCAGGACAGATAATTCACCCCTCCACTTT
d_call: NA; j_call: TRBJ1-1; v_call: TRBV7-9; clone_size: NA; cdr3_aa: CASRLGGTEAFF; cdr3_nt: TGTGCCAGCAGACTCGGGGGCACTGAAGCTTTCTTT
d_call: TRBD2; j_call: TRBJ2-7; v_call: TRBV20-1; clone_size: few; cdr3_aa: CSARTLAGRYEQYF; cdr3_nt: TGCAGTGCTAGAACTCTAGCGGGTCGGTACGAGCAGTACTTC
d_call: NA; j_call: TRBJ2-5; v_call: TRBV20-1; clone_size: NA; cdr3_aa: CSARQIQETQYF; cdr3_nt: TGCAGTGCGAGACAGATTCAAGAGACCCAGTACTTC
d_call: NA; j_call: TRBJ2-3; v_call: TRBV20-1; clone_size: NA; cdr3_aa: CSARRESTDTQYF; cdr3_nt: TGCAGTGCTAGGAGGGAGTCAACAGATACGCAGTATTTT
d_call: NA; j_call: TRBJ2-5; v_call: TRBV7-9; clone_size: NA; cdr3_aa: CASSLAGNSYQTQYF; cdr3_nt: TGTGCCAGCAGCTTAGCGGGAAACTCTTATCAGACCCAGTACTTC
d_call: TRBD1; j_call: TRBJ1-5; v_call: TRBV12-3/TRBV12-4; clone_size: NA; cdr3_aa: CASTRDSSNQPQHF; cdr3_nt: TGTGCCAGCACCAGGGACAGTAGCAATCAGCCCCAGCATTTT
d_call: TRBD2; j_call: TRBJ2-2; v_call: TRBV5-1; clone_size: NA; cdr3_aa: CASSASGSLGSGELFF; cdr3_nt: TGCGCCAGCAGCGCTAGCGGGAGTCTTGGTAGCGGGGAGCTGTTTTTT
d_call: TRBD2; j_call: TRBJ2-1; v_call: TRBV20-1; clone_size: NA; cdr3_aa: CSAVAGGPKNEQFF; cdr3_nt: TGCAGTGCAGTAGCGGGAGGGCCGAAAAATGAGCAGTTCTTC
d_call: NA; j_call: TRBJ2-1; v_call: TRBV6-2/TRBV6-3; clone_size: NA; cdr3_aa: CASKDLNEQFF; cdr3_nt: TGTGCCAGCAAGGATCTCAATGAGCAGTTCTTC
d_call: TRBD2; j_call: TRBJ2-7; v_call: TRBV5-1; clone_size: once; cdr3_aa: CASSAYPGTSGSSYEQYF; cdr3_nt: TGCGCCAGCAGCGCCTACCCCGGGACTAGCGGGAGCTCCTACGAGCAGTACTTC
d_call: NA; j_call: TRBJ2-3; v_call: TRBV4-3; clone_size: NA; cdr3_aa: CASSQEWAPGTTSTDTQYF; cdr3_nt: TGCGCCAGCAGCCAAGAATGGGCCCCGGGTACAACTAGCACAGATACGCAGTATTTT
d_call: NA; j_call: TRBJ1-2; v_call: TRBV3-1; clone_size: once; cdr3_aa: CASSTGRNYGYTF; cdr3_nt: TGTGCCAGCAGCACCGGGCGGAACTATGGCTACACCTTC
d_call: NA; j_call: TRBJ2-7; v_call: TRBV7-9; clone_size: few; cdr3_aa: CASSFAQGPNPYEQYF; cdr3_nt: TGTGCCAGCAGCTTCGCTCAGGGTCCTAATCCCTACGAGCAGTACTTC
d_call: NA; j_call: TRBJ2-1; v_call: TRBV21-1; clone_size: NA; cdr3_aa: CASSNRPNNEQFF; cdr3_nt: TGTGCCAGCAGCAACCGACCAAACAATGAGCAGTTCTTC
d_call: NA; j_call: TRBJ1-1; v_call: TRBV12-3/TRBV12-4; clone_size: NA; cdr3_aa: CASSRRQAGEAFF; cdr3_nt: TGTGCCAGCAGTCGACGACAGGCGGGTGAAGCTTTCTTT
d_call: NA; j_call: TRBJ2-3; v_call: TRBV5-1; clone_size: few; cdr3_aa: CASSRDPVDTDTQYF; cdr3_nt: TGCGCCAGCAGCCGGGACCCGGTCGACACAGATACGCAGTATTTT
d_call: TRBD2; j_call: TRBJ2-1; v_call: TRBV5-1; clone_size: NA; cdr3_aa: CASSLRLAGVSYNEQFF; cdr3_nt: TGCGCCAGCAGCTTGCGGCTAGCGGGAGTATCCTACAATGAGCAGTTCTTC
d_call: TRBD2; j_call: TRBJ2-1; v_call: TRBV2; clone_size: NA; cdr3_aa: CAGHSSGYLSSYNEQFF; cdr3_nt: TGTGCCGGTCATTCTAGCGGGTACTTGAGCTCCTACAATGAGCAGTTCTTC
d_call: NA; j_call: TRBJ1-4; v_call: TRBV12-3/TRBV12-4; clone_size: NA; cdr3_aa: CASSLWGAQEKLFF; cdr3_nt: TGTGCCAGCAGTTTGTGGGGGGCGCAGGAAAAACTGTTTTTT
d_call: NA; j_call: TRBJ1-1; v_call: TRBV5-1; clone_size: NA; cdr3_aa: CASSLARQTEAFF; cdr3_nt: TGCGCCAGCAGCTTGGCCCGGCAGACTGAAGCTTTCTTT
d_call: TRBD2; j_call: TRBJ2-1; v_call: TRBV7-9; clone_size: NA; cdr3_aa: CASSLVRGGDNEQFF; cdr3_nt: TGTGCCAGCAGCTTAGTGCGGGGGGGAGACAATGAGCAGTTCTTC
d_call: NA; j_call: TRBJ2-1; v_call: TRBV12-3/TRBV12-4; clone_size: few; cdr3_aa: CASSRGVSYNEQFF; cdr3_nt: TGTGCCAGCAGTCGTGGGGTCTCCTACAATGAGCAGTTCTTC
d_call: NA; j_call: TRBJ1-5; v_call: TRBV18; clone_size: NA; cdr3_aa: CASTPSGTNQPQHF; cdr3_nt: TGTGCCAGCACACCCTCAGGGACGAATCAGCCCCAGCATTTT
d_call: NA; j_call: TRBJ2-3; v_call: TRBV6-5; clone_size: NA; cdr3_aa: CASSYSGAGDRTDTQYF; cdr3_nt: TGTGCCAGCAGTTACTCGGGGGCGGGGGACCGCACAGATACGCAGTATTTT
d_call: NA; j_call: TRBJ2-1; v_call: TRBV12-3/TRBV12-4; clone_size: NA; cdr3_aa: CASSLREPGEQFF; cdr3_nt: TGTGCCAGCAGTTTAAGGGAGCCGGGTGAGCAGTTCTTC
d_call: NA; j_call: TRBJ1-1; v_call: TRBV20-1; clone_size: many; cdr3_aa: CSARTGNTEAFF; cdr3_nt: TGCAGTGCTAGGACAGGGAACACTGAAGCTTTCTTT
d_call: TRBD2; j_call: TRBJ2-1; v_call: TRBV7-9; clone_size: few; cdr3_aa: CASRPTSGGPYNEQFF; cdr3_nt: TGTGCCAGCAGGCCAACTAGCGGGGGGCCATACAATGAGCAGTTCTTC
d_call: NA; j_call: TRBJ1-1; v_call: TRBV6-5; clone_size: NA; cdr3_aa: CASRDSLEAFF; cdr3_nt: TGTGCCAGCAGAGACAGCCTTGAAGCTTTCTTT
d_call: TRBD2; j_call: TRBJ2-3; v_call: TRBV20-1; clone_size: NA; cdr3_aa: CSARDTSGKGTDTQYF; cdr3_nt: TGCAGTGCTAGAGATACTAGCGGGAAGGGCACAGATACGCAGTATTTT
d_call: NA; j_call: TRBJ2-3; v_call: TRBV5-4; clone_size: NA; cdr3_aa: CASSFDGSTDTQYF; cdr3_nt: TGTGCCAGCAGCTTCGATGGGAGCACAGATACGCAGTATTTT
d_call: TRBD1; j_call: TRBJ2-7; v_call: TRBV12-3/TRBV12-4; clone_size: few; cdr3_aa: CASSSRRTGRREQYF; cdr3_nt: TGTGCCAGCAGTTCACGTCGGACAGGCCGTCGCGAGCAGTACTTC
d_call: NA; j_call: TRBJ1-4; v_call: TRBV6-5; clone_size: NA; cdr3_aa: CASSYEQFNEKLFF; cdr3_nt: TGTGCCAGCAGTTACGAACAGTTCAATGAAAAACTGTTTTTT
d_call: NA; j_call: TRBJ1-4; v_call: TRBV5-1; clone_size: once; cdr3_aa: CASSLQTTNEKLFF; cdr3_nt: TGCGCCAGCAGCTTGCAGACAACTAATGAAAAACTGTTTTTT
d_call: TRBD2; j_call: TRBJ2-1; v_call: TRBV20-1; clone_size: NA; cdr3_aa: CSASTSGGYHEQFF; cdr3_nt: TGCAGTGCTAGCACTAGCGGGGGTTACCATGAGCAGTTCTTC
d_call: TRBD1; j_call: TRBJ2-1; v_call: TRBV11-2; clone_size: NA; cdr3_aa: CASSLLSSGQGYNEQFF; cdr3_nt: TGTGCCAGCAGCTTATTGTCGTCGGGACAGGGGTACAATGAGCAGTTCTTC
d_call: TRBD2; j_call: TRBJ2-3; v_call: TRBV4-3; clone_size: few; cdr3_aa: CASSEAGRGTDTQYF; cdr3_nt: TGCGCCAGCAGCGAAGCGGGGCGGGGCACAGATACGCAGTATTTT
d_call: NA; j_call: TRBJ1-6; v_call: TRBV12-3/TRBV12-4; clone_size: NA; cdr3_aa: CASSLGAKGSPLHF; cdr3_nt: TGTGCCAGCAGTTTAGGGGCTAAGGGTTCACCCCTCCACTTT
d_call: NA; j_call: TRBJ2-4; v_call: TRBV12-3/TRBV12-4; clone_size: many; cdr3_aa: CASSPGAGVANIQYF; cdr3_nt: TGTGCCAGCAGTCCAGGGGCGGGAGTTGCGAACATTCAGTACTTC
d_call: NA; j_call: TRBJ2-1; v_call: TRBV29-1; clone_size: many; cdr3_aa: CSVIRGGTYNEQFF; cdr3_nt: TGCAGCGTAATCAGGGGGGGCACCTACAATGAGCAGTTCTTC
d_call: TRBD1; j_call: TRBJ1-1; v_call: TRBV6-1; clone_size: few; cdr3_aa: CASSDAGTADNTEAFF; cdr3_nt: TGTGCCAGCAGTGATGCCGGGACAGCGGATAACACTGAAGCTTTCTTT